This T cell receptor (beta chain) was sequenced for a study of graft-versus-host responses after intestinal transplantation. Study-wide points: Association was observed between peak circulating GvH clone levels and early post-transplant HvG declines. Recipient marrow contained GvH clones, some of which appeared first in ileum or blood.

Details on this clone: The antigen remains unidentified.

Assay: immunoSEQ multiplex PCR; the TCRdb copy retains only in-frame clones and omits some. The top ten clones hold 0.9% to 1.5% of a sample with about 120,000 clones, about 92% of them seen once. The CDR3 contains 15 residues. V lost 1 base, J lost 2 bases, and 12 bases lay in between. Germline values: CDR1 SEHNR, CDR2 FQNEAQ (reference sequence). The starting material was unstimulated CD8+ T cells sorted from spleen or lymph node cells, obtained before transplant. The origin of this receptor is a human donor who was the organ donor for an intestinal transplant. The rearrangement joins TRBV7-9 to TRBJ2-7; D might be TRBD2 (5 bases). CDR3 sequence: CASSLEGLATYEQYF. The CDR3 DNA reads as TGTGCCAGCAGCTTAGAGGGCCTAGCAACCTACGAGCAGTACTTC.